This T cell receptor beta chain is from a study of blood T cell repertoires in COVID-19. Study-wide background: From the United States, Italy and Spain came samples of acute and convalescent COVID-19.

In the original processing: Estimation of nucleated cell counts relied on the amplification of reference gene primers. Generated by immunoSEQ multiplex PCR, the TCRdb table keeps only in-frame clones and is missing some. That table gives V, J and clone size, and the DNA gave D and trimming. Of about 24,000 clones listed, about 87% are singletons. The CDR3 sequence is 15 residues long. The germline gives CDR1 MGHRA, CDR2 YSYEKL. V was clipped by 4 bases and J by 4 bases; unmatched bases: 7. The chain combines TRBV4-1 with TRBJ1-5; 7 bases map to TRBD1. Sequencing input: peripheral blood. This clonotype was obtained from a human donor with active COVID-19. The donor label of this sample is uncertain. In DNA form, the CDR3 reads TGCGCCAGCAGCCCGACAGGGATGGGTAATCAGCCCCAGCATTTT. Its translation is CASSPTGMGNQPQHF.